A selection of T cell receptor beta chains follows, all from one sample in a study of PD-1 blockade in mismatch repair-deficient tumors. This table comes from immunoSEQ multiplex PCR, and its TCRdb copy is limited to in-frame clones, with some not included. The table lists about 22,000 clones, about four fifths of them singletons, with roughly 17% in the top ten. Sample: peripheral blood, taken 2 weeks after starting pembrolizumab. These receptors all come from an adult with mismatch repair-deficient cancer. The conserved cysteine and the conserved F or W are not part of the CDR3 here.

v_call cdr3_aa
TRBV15 ATSIGQGLFYGYT
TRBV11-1 ASSRTSGRADGELF
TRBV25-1 ASSEYRTGGGNTEAF
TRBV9 ASSPLALGYGYT
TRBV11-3 ASSRQGAGDTQY
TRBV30 AWSTDSYEQY
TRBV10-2 ASSPGTGGIGKLF
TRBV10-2 ASRLDRRTEAF
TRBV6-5 ASSDGRAHEQY
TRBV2 ASSGTGGNQPQH
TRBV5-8 ASSLGRGRTEAF
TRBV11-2 ASSPIRGYEQY
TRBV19 ASSIEAGGRAGELF
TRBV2 ASSGGRLNNEQF
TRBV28 ASSLWAGGSNQPQH
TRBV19 ASSILSTGANQPQH
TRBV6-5 ASKGPGTNTQY
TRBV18 ASSSLPTSPTSNVDTQY
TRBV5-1 ASKLGRPYNEQF
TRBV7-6 ASSLFLRVQETQY
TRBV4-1 ASSRPGTNQPQH
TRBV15 ATSRVNQPQH
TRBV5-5 ASSPTPGTGTYEQY
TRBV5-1 ASSFSQGSTDTQY
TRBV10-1 ASSEGSTDTQY
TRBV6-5 ASRRAGGPNEQF
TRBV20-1 SADRDYEQY
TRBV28 ASSLFSRDGYT
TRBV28 ASSLTLAGVAEQY
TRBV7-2 ASSLQRSQETQY
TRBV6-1 ASTGTSGTYNEQF
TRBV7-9 ASSGTGAETQY
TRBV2 ASRDRSATNEKLF
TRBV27 ASSSGWGTGFYEQY
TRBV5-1 ASRSGLAGETDTQY
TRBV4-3 ASSQRGMGATNEKLF
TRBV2 ASSDRVARETQY
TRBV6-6 ASSLRPSSGANVLT
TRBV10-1 ASSESRFTEQY
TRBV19 ASSMFKNTGELF
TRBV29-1 SVRGTGQETQY
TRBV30 AWSDGLEETQY
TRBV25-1 ASSEWGRANEKLF
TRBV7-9 ASSYSDRMGEQF
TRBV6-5 ASNPAPDSSHEQY
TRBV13 ASSLVGGELF
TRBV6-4 ASSDYAGSTDTQY
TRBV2 ASRSIERTNNRADTQY
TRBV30 AWEAGLLNTEAF
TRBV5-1 ASHSPGQETQY